The source of this T cell receptor (beta chain) is a study of shared clonotypes between healthy human individuals. Every subset's genomic DNA went evenly onto several immunoSEQ plates. Clones were read by immunoSEQ multiplex PCR, and TCRdb kept only the in-frame ones, dropping some. This table has 550,000 to 850,000 clones, approximately 74% appearing once. To note about this clone: The sample has other DNA sequences that encode this CDR3 too.

Trimming cost V 8 bases and J 7 bases, with 6 bases left between them. The germline V gene has CDR1 SGHTA and CDR2 FQGNSA. CDR3 length: 10 residues. Caucasian adults living in Nashville, Tennessee, provided all samples. The source is a woman in her 30s in good health. Source material: memory CD4+ T cells sorted from blood. This sample's subset: CD45RA-negative fraction. The V and J genes are TRBV7-2 and TRBJ2-1; D might be TRBD2 (6 bases). The CDR3 DNA reads as TGTGCCAGCGGAGGGAATGAGCAGTTCTTC. Its translation: CASGGNEQFF.